This record covers a single T cell receptor beta chain. No antigen is known for it. The sample comes from a study of monozygotic twins with inflammatory bowel disease. Study-wide findings and caveats: Especially with disease activity, IBD patients had fewer clonotypes in common with others than healthy twins did.

The germline gives CDR1 DFQATT, CDR2 SNEGSKA (reference sequence). This CDR3 is built from 14 residues. The TCR libraries each used total RNA (approximately 3,300 ng per library). cDNA synthesis was performed in eight separate reactions for each sample. UMIs with a 6-nucleotide sample barcode were added by template switching. From the 5' RACE reads, TCRdb lists one entry per CDR3 protein and no DNA. This table lists some 150,000 distinct CDR3 sequences. The TCR comes from a human donor with ulcerative colitis or Crohn's disease, or a healthy co-twin of an affected twin (not recorded which). V usage is TRBV20-1 and J usage is TRBJ1-2. The sample comprised blood. CDR3 protein: CSARDLTAFDGYTF.